This TCR beta chain was obtained from a study of immune characterization of retroperitoneal liposarcoma. The germline CDR1 and CDR2 sequences are MNHEY and SMNVEV (reference sequence). This CDR3 has 14 residues. V trimming: 4 bases; J trimming: 10 bases; junction bases outside the gene matches: 5. Each CDR3 protein gets one entry after TCRdb re-called the PCR reads with MiXCR. The sample has 8,000 to 11,000 distinct CDR3 sequences, around 30% seen once. The origin of this receptor is a female donor with retroperitoneal liposarcoma. The chain joins TRBV27 to TRBJ2-1; the match to TRBD2 covers 12 bases. Sequenced sample: tumor tissue. The CDR3 loop is CASSWLAGGGEQFF. As DNA, the CDR3 is TGTGCCAGCAGTTGGCTAGCGGGAGGGGGCGAGCAGTTCTTC.